These 28 T cell receptor beta chains originate from one sample sequenced in a study of T cells after yellow fever vaccination. TCRdb re-called the 5' RACE reads through MiXCR, storing one row per CDR3 protein. Of more than 350,000 distinct CDR3 sequences in the sample, roughly 12% are singletons; the top ten hold roughly 18%. The material was PBMCs, obtained on the day of the first yellow fever vaccination. The receptor set was obtained from a man between 18 and 29 years old who received the YFV17D yellow fever vaccine.

This chain joins TRBV5-5 and TRBJ1-1, with 7 bases lining up with TRBD1. The CDR3 has 16 amino acids. V shed 0 bases, J shed 5 bases, and the junction held 10 bases outside the gene matches. Germline values: CDR1 SGHKS, CDR2 YYEKEE (reference sequence). This CDR3 is CASSLVALQGRTEAFF. In nucleotides, the CDR3 is TGTGCCAGCAGCTTGGTTGCCCTACAGGGGAGAACTGAAGCTTTCTTT.

Here the CDR3 reads CAISGNASVSSTDTQYF. The CDR3 DNA reads as TGTGCCATCAGTGGGAACGCTAGCGTATCTAGCACAGATACGCAGTATTTT. The chain carries TRBV10-3 and TRBJ2-3, with D possibly matching TRBD2 (6 bases). The germline V gene has CDR1 ENHRY and CDR2 SYGVKD. V lost 4 bases, J lost 0 bases, and 17 bases lay in between. The CDR3 extends over 17 amino acids.

The table lists this clonotype with a few counts. The chain links TRBV28 to TRBJ2-1; 12 bases are a match to TRBD2. Trimming cost V 5 bases and J 8 bases; bases outside gene matches: 7. CDR3 length: 15 amino acids. The germline V gene has CDR1 MDHEN and CDR2 SYDVKM. Written as DNA, the CDR3 is TGTGCCAGCAGTCCGCTAGCGGGGGGGCCGGATGAGCAGTTCTTC. This gives the protein CASSPLAGGPDEQFF. Looking up the rest from reference TRBV28 and TRBJ2-1 gives the full variable domain: DVKVTQSSRYLVKRTGEKVFLECVQDMDHENMFWYRQDPGLGLRLIYFSYDVKMKEKGDIPEGYSVSREKKERFSLILESASTNQTSMYLCASSPLAGGPDEQFFGPGTRLTVL.

This clonotype was counted between two and nine times. The rearrangement uses TRBV29-1 and TRBJ2-2, with TRBD1 as a possible D gene (5 bases). The CDR3 sequence is 13 residues long. Germline CDR1 and CDR2: SQVTM and ANQGSEA. The ends were cut back, 4 bases at V and 4 bases at J, with 10 bases in the middle. The CDR3 spells CSVGREATGELFF. The CDR3 DNA reads as TGCAGCGTTGGCAGGGAAGCCACCGGGGAGCTGTTTTTT.

This clonotype was seen a few times. The V and J genes are TRBV4-3 and TRBJ1-4; D is unresolved. The CDR3 runs to 18 residues. The germline V gene has CDR1 LGHNA and CDR2 YSLEER. V was trimmed by 2 bases and J by 1 base, leaving 17 bases between them. The CDR3 nucleotides are TGCGCCAGCAGCCAACTGATTCCAAGGGCTGAAACTAATGAAAAACTGTTTTTT. This gives the protein CASSQLIPRAETNEKLFF.

The CDR3: CASSEGSAAGYEQYF. The CDR3 DNA reads as TGTGCCAGCAGTGAAGGGAGTGCTGCTGGGTACGAGCAGTACTTC. This chain connects TRBV25-1 to TRBJ2-7; tentative D call: TRBD2 (5 bases). V lost 2 bases and J 4 bases, leaving 15 bases between the germline ends. The germline V gene has CDR1 MGHDK and CDR2 SYGVNS. The CDR3 sequence is 15 residues long.

The V call is TRBV12-3 or TRBV12-4, the J call TRBJ2-7; D might be TRBD1 (5 bases). V lost 3 bases, J lost 3 bases, and 6 bases lay in between. The CDR3 has 12 residues. Here the CDR3 reads CASSFDSYEQYV. The CDR3 nucleotides are TGTGCCAGCAGTTTTGACAGCTACGAGCAGTACGTC.

J is TRBJ1-2 and V is TRBV12-3 or TRBV12-4; D remains ambiguous. The CDR3 is 12 amino acids. V lost 1 base and J 8 bases, leaving 8 bases between the germline ends. The CDR3, as DNA: TGTGCCAGCAGTTTAGGGGGTCACGGCTACACCTTC. Amino acids: CASSLGGHGYTF.

This clonotype was detected only a few times. V is TRBV18 and J is TRBJ1-1; D is possibly TRBD1 (5 bases). The CDR3 totals 15 residues. Germline V gene data show CDR1 as KGHSH and CDR2 as LQKENI. V was shortened by 6 bases and J by 2 bases, with 16 bases between the two germline ends. This CDR3 reads CASSLPRQINTEAFF. The DNA for the CDR3 is TGTGCCAGCTCCCTTCCGCGACAGATTAACACTGAAGCTTTCTTT.

The chain has TRBV9 and TRBJ2-1; D is unclear. The CDR3 is 15 residues long. Trimming removed 0 bases from V and 4 bases from J, with 11 bases in between. From germline, CDR1 is SGDLS and CDR2 YYNGEE. DNA for the CDR3: TGTGCCAGCAGCGTAGATCCGGACCTATACAATGAGCAGTTCTTC. Translated: CASSVDPDLYNEQFF.

As for this clonotype: A much larger clone sits a single nucleotide away, making a read error possible. This chain uses TRBV29-1 with TRBJ2-3, with D perhaps assigned TRBD1 or TRBD2 (7 bases each). From germline, CDR1 is SQVTM and CDR2 ANQGSEA. V lost 8 bases, J lost 2 bases, and 23 bases lay in between. This CDR3 is built from 16 residues. The CDR3 DNA sequence: TGCAGCATTGTACAGGGGCTCGGGGGGAACACAGATACGCAGTATTTT. This sequence encodes CSIVQGLGGNTDTQYF.

The rearrangement uses TRBV7-9 and TRBJ1-3; D may be TRBD1 (5 bases). The ends were cut back, 5 bases at V and 1 base at J, with 15 bases in the middle. This CDR3 is built from 16 residues. Germline lookup yields CDR1 SEHNR and CDR2 FQNEAQ (reference sequence). Here the CDR3 reads CASSRFEGVSGNTIYF. The CDR3 DNA sequence: TGTGCCAGCAGCCGATTTGAAGGGGTATCTGGAAACACCATATATTTT.

The chain links TRBV4-2 to TRBJ2-7; D is perhaps TRBD2 (6 bases). CDR1 is LGHNA and CDR2 is YNFKEQ in the germline V gene. The CDR3 totals 17 residues. Trimming left V 2 bases short and J 5 bases short, with 22 bases between. The CDR3 loop is CASSQTGTDRILNEQYF. CDR3 DNA sequence: TGTGCCAGCAGCCAAACCGGGACTGATAGGATTCTTAACGAGCAGTACTTC.

This clonotype has just one count. A much larger clonotype is one base distant, so this may be a read error. The CDR3 sequence: CASSLEGSFQPQHF. The CDR3 nucleotides read TGTGCCAGCAGCCTAGAGGGGTCGTTTCAGCCCCAGCATTTT. The chain combines TRBV7-2 with TRBJ1-5; tentative D call: TRBD1 (5 bases). The V end was cut by 5 bases, the J end by 6 bases, with 14 bases between. The germline V gene encodes CDR1 SGHTA and CDR2 FQGNSA. The CDR3 covers 14 residues.

The V and J genes are TRBV7-9 and TRBJ1-6; D is unclear. V lost 5 bases to trimming and J lost 7 bases, with 21 bases between them. Germline lookup yields CDR1 SEHNR and CDR2 FQNEAQ (reference sequence). This CDR3 contains 17 residues. DNA for the CDR3: TGTGCCAGCAGCCCTGGCTGGCGTGCGCGTTACAATTCACCCCTCCACTTT. Protein product: CASSPGWRARYNSPLHF.

This clonotype was seen many times. The chain uses TRBV5-1 and TRBJ1-1, with D tentatively TRBD1 (5 bases). Trimming pared 4 bases from V and 1 base from J, leaving 11 bases between. Germline V gene lookup returns CDR1 SGHRS and CDR2 YFSETQ. This CDR3 has 14 residues. The CDR3 DNA is TGCGCCAGCAGCCCGGATACAGGGAACACTGAAGCTTTCTTT. Amino acids: CASSPDTGNTEAFF.

V gene TRBV7-6 combines with J gene TRBJ2-2; 7 bases are a match to TRBD2. CDR1 and CDR2 (germline): SGHVS, FNYEAQ. The V gene end was trimmed by 8 bases and the J gene end by 7 bases; junction bases not matched to a gene: 16. The CDR3 loop spans 16 amino acids. This CDR3 is CASSPGTGRGGGELFF. As DNA, the CDR3 is TGTGCCAGCTCCCCGGGGACGGGCCGCGGGGGCGGGGAGCTGTTTTTT.

This clonotype has only a few counts. This rearrangement joins TRBV5-4 to TRBJ2-2; 7 bases are a match to TRBD1. Germline trimming cut 3 bases from V and 6 bases from J; bases unmatched to any gene: 8. The CDR3 spans 15 residues. Germline V gives CDR1 SGHNT, CDR2 YYREEE (reference sequence). CDR3 region: CASSSYRGVPGELFF. DNA of the CDR3: TGTGCCAGCAGCTCCTACAGGGGTGTCCCCGGGGAGCTGTTTTTT.

This clonotype turned up a few times. The chain recombines TRBV7-2 with TRBJ2-7; 9 nucleotides match TRBD1. The CDR3 runs 13 residues. J was trimmed by 6 bases and V by 3 bases; bases with no gene match: 3. The germline CDR1 and CDR2 sequences are SGHTA and FQGNSA. The DNA for the CDR3 is TGTGCCAGCAGCTTTGGACAGGGGCGCGAGCAGTACGTC. Protein product: CASSFGQGREQYV.

This clonotype was counted many times. The chain recombines TRBV5-5 with TRBJ2-7; no reliable D call. This CDR3 is 12 amino acids long. V shed 4 bases and J shed 0 bases, with 5 bases lying between them. From germline, CDR1 is SGHKS and CDR2 YYEKEE (reference sequence). The DNA of the CDR3 is TGTGCCAGCAGCCTCACCTCCTACGAGCAGTACTTC. It specifies CASSLTSYEQYF.

This chain uses TRBV20-1 with TRBJ2-1; D is tentatively TRBD1 or TRBD2 (6 bases each). V lost 2 bases, J lost 9 bases, and 20 bases lay in between. The CDR3 covers 15 residues. CDR1 DFQATT and CDR2 SNEGSKA come from the germline V gene (reference sequence). CDR3 coding DNA: TGCAGTGCTAGACACTGGGGGGCGCAGATTGGTGAGCAGTTCTTC. Protein product: CSARHWGAQIGEQFF.

This clonotype was observed a handful of times. J is TRBJ2-3 and V is TRBV20-1; D gene unclear. This CDR3 comprises 13 residues. Trimming removed 5 bases from V and 0 bases from J, with 9 bases in between. Germline CDR1 reads DFQATT; CDR2 reads SNEGSKA (reference sequence). The CDR3 reads CSADTRSTDTQYF. The CDR3 DNA reads TGCAGTGCTGACACCAGGAGCACAGATACGCAGTATTTT.

A few counts support this clonotype. CDR3 DNA sequence: TGTGCCAGTAGTAAGGGGACAGGGAATCAGCCCCAGCATTTT. This sequence encodes CASSKGTGNQPQHF. The rearrangement links TRBV19 to TRBJ1-5, with 9 bases aligning to TRBD1. The CDR3 runs 14 residues. V lost 4 bases to trimming and J lost 4 bases; unmatched junction nucleotides: 2. The V gene's germline CDR1 is LNHDA and CDR2 SQIVND (reference sequence).

The chain carries TRBV4-1 and TRBJ2-7; 8 nucleotides line up with TRBD1. The CDR3 spans 14 residues. Germline V gene sequence: CDR1 MGHRA, CDR2 YSYEKL. V lost 3 bases, J lost 5 bases, and 6 bases stayed unmatched. CDR3 DNA: TGCGCCAGCAGCCACTACACAGGGGGTGACGAGCAGTACTTC. As protein: CASSHYTGGDEQYF.

The V gene is TRBV20-1, the J gene TRBJ2-7; 11 bases line up with TRBD1. This CDR3 is built from 15 residues. Germline V gene lookup returns CDR1 DFQATT and CDR2 SNEGSKA (reference sequence). After removal of 3 bases from V and 6 bases from J, the junction contained 10 bases not matched to a gene. This chain's CDR3 is CSARRDRGWTFEQYF. In DNA, the CDR3 is TGCAGTGCTAGGAGGGACAGGGGGTGGACTTTCGAGCAGTACTTC.

This clonotype has just a few counts. This sequence joins TRBV4-2 and TRBJ2-3; D remains unclear. The ends were cut back, 1 base at V and 3 bases at J, with 8 bases in the middle. The CDR3 length is 14 residues. The V gene's germline CDR1 is LGHNA and CDR2 YNFKEQ. CDR3 loop: CASSQVAMTDTQYF. The CDR3 DNA reads TGTGCCAGCAGCCAAGTTGCCATGACAGATACGCAGTATTTT.

In this sample, this clonotype turned up many times. The rearrangement links TRBV20-1 to TRBJ2-3; TRBD1 is a possible D gene (5 bases). Trimming took off 6 bases at V and 0 bases at J, with 16 bases between the two ends. CDR3 size: 15 residues. Looked up from germline, CDR1 is DFQATT and CDR2 is SNEGSKA (reference sequence). The chain's CDR3 is CSAPRQISSTDTQYF. The CDR3 region has the DNA TGCAGTGCACCTAGACAGATTTCTAGCACAGATACGCAGTATTTT.

This clonotype was recorded at least ten times. The chain joins TRBV5-1 to TRBJ2-7, with D uncertain. Germline V gene data show CDR1 as SGHRS and CDR2 as YFSETQ. V lost 4 bases and J 1 base, leaving 15 bases between the germline ends. CDR3 length equals 15 residues. The CDR3 reads CASSERQPESYEQYF. Written as DNA, the CDR3 is TGCGCCAGCAGCGAGAGGCAGCCCGAGTCCTACGAGCAGTACTTC.